The rows below give T cell receptor beta chains drawn from one sample of a study of blood T cell repertoires in COVID-19. Profiling relied on immunoSEQ multiplex PCR, and the TCRdb table lists in-frame clones only, not all of them. The sample includes more than 200,000 clones, 70% to 90% of them seen just once. Specimen: peripheral blood. The receptor set was obtained from an elderly man with acute or convalescent COVID-19. Both conserved end residues are part of each CDR3. D genes are given only for firm matches.

TRBJ2-7	TRBV10-2	TRBD2	CASSGSGASYEQYF	TGCGCCAGCAGTGGTAGCGGGGCCTCCTACGAGCAGTACTTC
TRBJ1-6	TRBV18	.	CASSKQLDSPLHF	TGTGCCAGCTCAAAACAGTTGGATTCACCCCTCCACTTT
TRBJ2-6	TRBV19	TRBD1	CASSPTGGASGANVLTF	TGTGCCAGTAGTCCCACAGGGGGCGCATCTGGGGCCAACGTCCTGACTTTC
TRBJ2-7	TRBV5-1	TRBD1	CASSDGTGAREQYF	TGCGCCAGCAGCGACGGGACAGGGGCGCGCGAGCAGTACTTC
TRBJ1-6	TRBV18	.	CASSPRPGGEKVDSPLHF	TGTGCCAGCTCACCCCGACCGGGGGGGGAAAAGGTTGATTCACCCCTCCACTTT
TRBJ2-1	TRBV18	TRBD2	CASSPSSGRPGGKNEQFF	TGTGCCAGCTCACCGTCTAGCGGGAGGCCCGGGGGAAAAAATGAGCAGTTCTTC
TRBJ2-3	TRBV3-1/TRBV3-2	TRBD1	CASSLRGRPDTQYF	TGTGCCAGCAGCCTCAGGGGGCGCCCAGATACGCAGTATTTT
TRBJ2-3	TRBV2	.	CASRENPYTQYF	TGTGCCAGCAGAGAAAATCCATATACGCAGTATTTT
TRBJ2-3	TRBV7-9	TRBD2	CASSPGLATGDTQYF	TGTGCCAGCAGCCCAGGACTAGCAACGGGAGATACGCAGTATTTT
TRBJ2-3	TRBV4-3	.	CASSQASGSTDTQYF	TGCGCCAGCAGCCAAGCGTCAGGGAGCACAGATACGCAGTATTTT
TRBJ2-2	TRBV6-5	.	CASTRTKNTGELFF	TGTGCCAGCACCCGGACAAAGAACACCGGGGAGCTGTTTTTT
TRBJ1-5	TRBV16	.	CASSQSNRFTSYQPQHF	TGTGCCAGCAGCCAATCGAACAGATTTACTTCCTATCAGCCCCAGCATTTT
TRBJ1-1	TRBV20-1	.	CSARPNTEAFF	TGCAGTGCCCGTCCCAACACTGAAGCTTTCTTT
TRBJ2-2	TRBV5-1	TRBD2	CASSPGLAPNTGELFF	TGCGCCAGCAGCCCCGGACTAGCCCCGAACACCGGGGAGCTGTTTTTT
TRBJ2-3	TRBV29-1	TRBD1	CSVTGDGTDTQYF	TGCAGCGTTACAGGGGACGGCACAGATACGCAGTATTTT
TRBJ1-1	TRBV19	.	CASSLLGVSTEAFF	TGTGCCAGTAGCCTCCTAGGGGTTTCGACTGAAGCTTTCTTT
TRBJ1-5	TRBV30	.	CASQSVGNQPQHF	TGTGCCTCTCAAAGCGTGGGCAATCAGCCCCAGCATTTT
TRBJ2-1	TRBV5-1	.	CASSLIQRSEQFF	TGCGCCAGCAGCTTGATCCAGCGCAGTGAGCAGTTCTTC
TRBJ1-2	TRBV11-2	.	CASSPVNPYYGYTF	TGTGCCAGCAGCCCAGTGAATCCATACTATGGCTACACCTTC
TRBJ2-2	TRBV7-3	TRBD1	CASSPRGTGNQPNTGELFF	TGTGCCAGCAGTCCCAGGGGGACAGGCAATCAACCGAACACCGGGGAGCTGTTTTTT
TRBJ2-3	TRBV6-2/TRBV6-3	TRBD2	CASSSSGVQMDTQYF	TGTGCCAGCAGTTCCAGCGGGGTGCAAATGGATACGCAGTATTTT
TRBJ2-1	TRBV18	.	CASSRSRENEQFF	TGTGCCAGCTCCCGAAGCAGGGAAAATGAGCAGTTCTTC